These T cell receptor beta chains were read from a single sample in a study of early T cells in non-severe SARS-CoV-2 infection. TCRdb redid the calling of the 5' RACE reads with MiXCR, one entry per CDR3 protein. The sample carries approximately 80,000 distinct CDR3 sequences, more than 10% recorded once. Sequenced sample: whole blood. These receptor sequences come from an adult who was a healthcare worker with PCR-confirmed SARS-CoV-2 infection or an uninfected control (not recorded which). The CDR3 runs from the conserved cysteine through the conserved F or W. Fields, in order: clone size, J gene, D gene, V gene, CDR3 protein, CDR3 DNA. A D gene is named only where the DNA matches it firmly. A clone size is listed for some rows: how often the clone was seen (once, few, many), or a class if it is expanded.

abundance: many; j_gene: TRBJ2-2; d_gene: NA; v_gene: TRBV7-9; CDR3aa: CASSLVAVNTGELFF; CDR3nt: TGTGCCAGCAGCTTAGTAGCGGTCAACACCGGGGAGCTGTTTTTT
abundance: few; j_gene: TRBJ2-7; d_gene: NA; v_gene: TRBV21-1; CDR3aa: CASSKGNRGGSYEQYF; CDR3nt: TGTGCCAGCAGCAAAGGAAACAGGGGAGGCTCCTACGAGCAGTACTTC
abundance: NA; j_gene: TRBJ2-1; d_gene: TRBD2; v_gene: TRBV7-9; CDR3aa: CASSLGSGRASYNEQFF; CDR3nt: TGTGCCAGCAGCTTAGGTAGCGGGAGGGCCTCCTACAATGAGCAGTTCTTC
abundance: NA; j_gene: TRBJ1-2; d_gene: TRBD1; v_gene: TRBV12-3/TRBV12-4; CDR3aa: CASTRQGAGYGYTF; CDR3nt: TGTGCCAGCACCCGACAGGGGGCAGGCTATGGCTACACCTTC
abundance: NA; j_gene: TRBJ2-2; d_gene: NA; v_gene: TRBV18; CDR3aa: CASSPRGGSNTGELFF; CDR3nt: TGTGCCAGCTCACCAAGAGGGGGTTCGAACACCGGGGAGCTGTTTTTT
abundance: NA; j_gene: TRBJ1-1; d_gene: NA; v_gene: TRBV5-1; CDR3aa: CASSLVGKTEAFF; CDR3nt: TGCGCCAGCAGCTTGGTGGGGAAAACTGAAGCTTTCTTT
abundance: NA; j_gene: TRBJ2-7; d_gene: NA; v_gene: TRBV29-1; CDR3aa: CSVERDRYEQYF; CDR3nt: TGCAGCGTTGAAAGGGACCGTTACGAGCAGTACTTC
abundance: NA; j_gene: TRBJ1-5; d_gene: NA; v_gene: TRBV4-2; CDR3aa: CASSPQGGGQPQHF; CDR3nt: TGTGCCAGCAGCCCCCAGGGTGGAGGACAGCCCCAGCATTTT
abundance: few; j_gene: TRBJ2-1; d_gene: TRBD2; v_gene: TRBV3-1; CDR3aa: CASASSGRAQFF; CDR3nt: TGTGCCAGCGCTTCTAGCGGGAGGGCTCAGTTCTTC
abundance: few; j_gene: TRBJ1-1; d_gene: NA; v_gene: TRBV20-1; CDR3aa: CSARETPNTEAFF; CDR3nt: TGCAGTGCTAGAGAGACACCGAACACTGAAGCTTTCTTT